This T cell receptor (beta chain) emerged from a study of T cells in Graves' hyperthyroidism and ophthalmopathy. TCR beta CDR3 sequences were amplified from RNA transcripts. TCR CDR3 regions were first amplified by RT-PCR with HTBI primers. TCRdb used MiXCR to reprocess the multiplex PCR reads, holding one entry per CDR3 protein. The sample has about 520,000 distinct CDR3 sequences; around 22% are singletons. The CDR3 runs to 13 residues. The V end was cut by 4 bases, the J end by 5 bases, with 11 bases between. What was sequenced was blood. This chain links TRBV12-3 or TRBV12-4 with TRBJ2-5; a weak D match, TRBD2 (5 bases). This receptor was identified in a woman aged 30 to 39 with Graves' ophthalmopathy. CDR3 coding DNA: TGTGCCAGCAGTTGGAGGAACGGGGAGACCCAGTACTTC. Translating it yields CASSWRNGETQYF.